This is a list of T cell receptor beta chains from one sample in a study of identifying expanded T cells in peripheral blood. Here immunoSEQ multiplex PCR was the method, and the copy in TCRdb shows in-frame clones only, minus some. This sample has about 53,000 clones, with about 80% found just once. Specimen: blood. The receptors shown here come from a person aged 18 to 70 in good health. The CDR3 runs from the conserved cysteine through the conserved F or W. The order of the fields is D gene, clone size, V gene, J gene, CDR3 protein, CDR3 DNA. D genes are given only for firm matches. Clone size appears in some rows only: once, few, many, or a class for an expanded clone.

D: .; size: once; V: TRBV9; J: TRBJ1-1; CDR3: CASSVGTDRRNTEAFF; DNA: TGTGCCAGCAGCGTAGGAACCGACAGGAGGAACACTGAAGCTTTCTTT
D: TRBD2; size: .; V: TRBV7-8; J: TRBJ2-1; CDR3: CASSFGTSSNEQFF; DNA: TGTGCCAGCAGCTTTGGGACTAGCTCCAATGAGCAGTTCTTC
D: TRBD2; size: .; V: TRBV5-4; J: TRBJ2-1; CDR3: CASRDLAGGSYNEQFF; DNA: TGTGCCAGCAGAGATCTAGCGGGGGGATCCTACAATGAGCAGTTCTTC
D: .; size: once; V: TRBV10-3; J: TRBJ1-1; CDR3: CAIKGGNTEAFF; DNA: TGTGCCATCAAAGGGGGGAACACTGAAGCTTTCTTT
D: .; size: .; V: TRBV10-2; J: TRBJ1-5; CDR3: CASSVGSGQPQHF; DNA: TGCGCCAGCAGTGTAGGGTCGGGCCAGCCCCAGCATTTT
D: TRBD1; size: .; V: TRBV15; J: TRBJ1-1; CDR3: CATSRATGTGNTEAFF; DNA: TGTGCCACCAGCAGAGCTACCGGGACAGGGAACACTGAAGCTTTCTTT
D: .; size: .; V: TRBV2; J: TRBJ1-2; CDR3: CASREGTYGYTF; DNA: TGTGCCAGCAGAGAAGGGACCTATGGCTACACCTTC
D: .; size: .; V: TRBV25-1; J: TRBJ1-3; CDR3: CASSRTEKYSGNTIYF; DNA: TGTGCCAGCAGTCGAACAGAAAAATACTCTGGAAACACCATATATTTT
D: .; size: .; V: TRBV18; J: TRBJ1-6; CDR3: CASSPTRNGNSPLHF; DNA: TGTGCCAGCTCCCCGACACGGAATGGGAATTCACCCCTCCACTTT
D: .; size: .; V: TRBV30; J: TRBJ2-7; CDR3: CAWSSTGLTYEQYF; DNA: TGTGCCTGGAGCTCGACAGGCCTAACCTACGAGCAGTACTTC
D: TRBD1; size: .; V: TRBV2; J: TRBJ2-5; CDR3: CASSDKDRLSKETQYF; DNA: TGTGCCAGCAGTGACAAGGACAGGCTTTCGAAAGAGACCCAGTACTTC
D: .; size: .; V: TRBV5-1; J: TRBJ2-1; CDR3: CASSLEGRNEQFF; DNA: TGCGCCAGCAGCTTGGAAGGGAGAAATGAGCAGTTCTTC
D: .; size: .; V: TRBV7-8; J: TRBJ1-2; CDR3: CASSLGRIEGYTF; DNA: TGTGCCAGCAGCTTAGGTAGGATCGAAGGCTACACCTTC
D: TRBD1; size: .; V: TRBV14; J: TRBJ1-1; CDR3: CASSRSDRGAFF; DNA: TGTGCCAGCAGCCGATCCGACAGGGGCGCTTTCTTT
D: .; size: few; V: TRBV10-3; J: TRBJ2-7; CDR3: CAISPSSYEQYF; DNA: TGTGCCATCAGTCCGTCCTCCTACGAGCAGTACTTC
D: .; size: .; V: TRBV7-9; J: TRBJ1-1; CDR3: CASSLVQGTEAFF; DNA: TGTGCCAGCAGCTTAGTACAGGGCACTGAAGCTTTCTTT
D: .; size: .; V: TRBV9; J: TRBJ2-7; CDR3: CASSAGVADTYEQYF; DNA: TGTGCCAGCAGCGCGGGGGTAGCGGATACCTACGAGCAGTACTTC
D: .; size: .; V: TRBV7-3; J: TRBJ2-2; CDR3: CASSLTRGTGELFF; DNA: TGTGCCAGCAGCTTAACGAGGGGCACCGGGGAGCTGTTTTTT
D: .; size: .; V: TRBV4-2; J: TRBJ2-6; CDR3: CASSHPPGRPHSGANVLTF; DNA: TGTGCCAGCAGCCATCCCCCGGGACGCCCCCACTCTGGGGCCAACGTCCTGACTTTC
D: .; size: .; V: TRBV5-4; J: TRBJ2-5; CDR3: CASSLEVETIQETQYF; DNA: TGTGCCAGCAGCTTGGAGGTGGAGACTATCCAAGAGACCCAGTACTTC
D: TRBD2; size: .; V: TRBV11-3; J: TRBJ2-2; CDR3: CASSLQLAGTTGELFF; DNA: TGTGCCAGCAGCTTACAACTAGCGGGGACCACCGGGGAGCTGTTTTTT